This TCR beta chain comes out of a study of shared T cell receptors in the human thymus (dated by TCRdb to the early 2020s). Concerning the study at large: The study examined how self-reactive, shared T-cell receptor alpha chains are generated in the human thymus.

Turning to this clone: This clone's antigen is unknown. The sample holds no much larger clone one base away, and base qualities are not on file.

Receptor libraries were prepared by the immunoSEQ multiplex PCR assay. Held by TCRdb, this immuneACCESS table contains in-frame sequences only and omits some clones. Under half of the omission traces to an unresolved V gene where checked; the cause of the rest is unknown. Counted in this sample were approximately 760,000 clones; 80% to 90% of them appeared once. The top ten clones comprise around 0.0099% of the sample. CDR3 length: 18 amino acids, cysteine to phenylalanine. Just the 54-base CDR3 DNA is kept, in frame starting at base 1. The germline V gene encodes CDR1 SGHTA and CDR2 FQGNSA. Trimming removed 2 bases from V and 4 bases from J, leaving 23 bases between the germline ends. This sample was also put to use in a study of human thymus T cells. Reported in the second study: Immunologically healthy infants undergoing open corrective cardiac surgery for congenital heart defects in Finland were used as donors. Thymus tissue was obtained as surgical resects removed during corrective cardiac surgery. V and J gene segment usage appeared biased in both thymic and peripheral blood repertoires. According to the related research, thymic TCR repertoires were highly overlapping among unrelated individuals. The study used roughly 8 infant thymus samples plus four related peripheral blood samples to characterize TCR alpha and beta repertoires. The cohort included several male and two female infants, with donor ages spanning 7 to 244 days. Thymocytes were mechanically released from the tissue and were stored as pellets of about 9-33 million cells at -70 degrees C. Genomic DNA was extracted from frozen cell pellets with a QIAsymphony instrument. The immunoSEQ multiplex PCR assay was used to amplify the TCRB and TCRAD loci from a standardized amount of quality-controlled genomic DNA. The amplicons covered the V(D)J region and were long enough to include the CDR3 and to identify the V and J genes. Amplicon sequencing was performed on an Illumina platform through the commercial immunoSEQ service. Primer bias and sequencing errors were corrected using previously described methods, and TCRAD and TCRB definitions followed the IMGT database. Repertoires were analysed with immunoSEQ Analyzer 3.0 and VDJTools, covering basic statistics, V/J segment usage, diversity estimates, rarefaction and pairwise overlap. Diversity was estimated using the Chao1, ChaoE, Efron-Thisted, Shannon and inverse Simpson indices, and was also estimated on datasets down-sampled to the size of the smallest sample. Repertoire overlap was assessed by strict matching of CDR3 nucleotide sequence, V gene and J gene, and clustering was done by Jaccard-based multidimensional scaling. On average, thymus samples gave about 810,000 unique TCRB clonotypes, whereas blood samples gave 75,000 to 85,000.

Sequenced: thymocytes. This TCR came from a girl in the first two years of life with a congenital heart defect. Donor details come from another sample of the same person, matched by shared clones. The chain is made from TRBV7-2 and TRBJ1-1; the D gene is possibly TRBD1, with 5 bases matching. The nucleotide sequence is TGTGCCAGCAGCTTAATACGTGTCCGGGGGAGGGGCTTCACTGAAGCTTTCTTT. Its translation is CASSLIRVRGRGFTEAFF.